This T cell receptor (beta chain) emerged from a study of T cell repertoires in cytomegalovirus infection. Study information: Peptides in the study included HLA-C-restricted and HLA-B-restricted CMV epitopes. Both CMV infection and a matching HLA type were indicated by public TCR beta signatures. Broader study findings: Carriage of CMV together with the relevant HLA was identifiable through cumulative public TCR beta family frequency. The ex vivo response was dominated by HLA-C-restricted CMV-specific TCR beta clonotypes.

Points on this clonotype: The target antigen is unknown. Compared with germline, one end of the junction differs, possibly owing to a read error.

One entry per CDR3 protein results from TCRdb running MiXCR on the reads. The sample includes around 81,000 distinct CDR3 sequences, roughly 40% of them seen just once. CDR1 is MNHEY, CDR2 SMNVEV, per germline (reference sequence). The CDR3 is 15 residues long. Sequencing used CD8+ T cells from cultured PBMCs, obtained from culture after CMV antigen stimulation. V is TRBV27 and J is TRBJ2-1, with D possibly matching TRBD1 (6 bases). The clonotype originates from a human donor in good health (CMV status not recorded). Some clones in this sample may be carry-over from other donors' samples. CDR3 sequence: CASSLLGPRDNEQFF. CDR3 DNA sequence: TGTGCCAGCAGCCTATTAGGTCCCCGGGACAACGAGCAGTTCTTC.